This record concerns one T cell receptor (beta chain) sequence. Its target is not known. Assaying covered roughly 92,000 TCR templates per sample. Generated by immunoSEQ multiplex PCR, the TCRdb table keeps only in-frame clones and is missing some. The sample lists more than 45,000 clones; 85% to 95% were seen once. Germline V gene sequence: CDR1 SGDLS, CDR2 YYNGEE. CDR3 size: 14 residues. The sample originates from a study of siplizumab effects on memory and regulatory T cells. Study-wide findings and caveats: Naive or memory phenotype was unassignable for roughly 75-97% of proliferating CD4+ or CD8+ clones. Tracing alloreactive clones into unstimulated subsets worked for only a minor fraction of them.

The specimen was CD8+ T cells sorted from blood. The source of this sequence is a human donor in good health. The V and J genes are TRBV9 and TRBJ2-5; 7 nucleotides align to TRBD2. The J call may be wrong; the DNA end is better matched by TRBJ2-7. The CDR3: CASSVSGAANEQYF. The CDR3 bases are TGTGCCAGCAGCGTCAGCGGGGCCGCGAACGAGCAGTACTTC.